These 5 T cell receptor beta chains share one sample of origin, sequenced in a study of T-cell reconstitution after alpha-beta-depleted transplantation in children. A library of TCRbeta sequences, prepared with unique molecular identifiers, was generated. A single record per CDR3 protein comes from TCRdb applying MiXCR to the PCR reads. Counted here are more than 150,000 distinct CDR3 sequences, just over 14% occurring once; the ten biggest clones make up about 13%. The sequencing used PBMCs from the stem cell graft donor, collected from the stem cell graft. These receptors were taken from a human donor who donated a stem cell graft to a child with acute lymphoblastic leukemia.

The sample holds a few counts of this clonotype. The V gene is TRBV19, the J gene TRBJ1-5; 8 nucleotides match TRBD1. The CDR3 is 15 amino acids. CDR1 LNHDA and CDR2 SQIVND come from the germline V gene (reference sequence). With 5 bases clipped from V and 1 base from J, the junction kept 4 bases outside the gene matches. In DNA form, the CDR3 reads TGTGCCAGTAGTCCCCGGACAGGGAGCAATCAGCCCCAGCATTTT. This translates into CASSPRTGSNQPQHF.

This clonotype was detected many times. The chain recombines TRBV5-1 with TRBJ1-6, with TRBD1 as a possible D gene (5 bases). The germline V gene has CDR1 SGHRS and CDR2 YFSETQ. The CDR3 sequence is 16 residues long. The V end was cut by 4 bases, the J end by 0 bases, with 11 bases between. The CDR3 DNA sequence: TGCGCCAGCAGCCCGCAGGGCAGCTCCTATAATTCACCCCTCCACTTT. It yields the protein CASSPQGSSYNSPLHF.

The CDR3 reads CASSLAGGAGANVLTF. CDR3 DNA sequence: TGTGCCAGCAGTTTAGCGGGTGGGGCTGGGGCCAACGTCCTGACTTTC. The genes are TRBV12-3 or TRBV12-4 and TRBJ2-6; no reliable D call. The V end was cut by 0 bases, the J end by 2 bases, with 8 bases between. The CDR3 is made up of 16 amino acids.

This clonotype has just a few counts. V gene TRBV12-3 or TRBV12-4 combines with J gene TRBJ1-2; TRBD1 might be the D (5 bases). V was cut by 1 base and J by 4 bases, with 13 bases left in between. CDR3 length: 15 amino acids. The CDR3 protein is CASSLGTWGGYGYTF. CDR3 in DNA: TGTGCCAGCAGTTTAGGGACGTGGGGGGGCTATGGCTACACCTTC.

The rearrangement joins TRBV20-1 to TRBJ2-7; D not resolved. CDR1 DFQATT and CDR2 SNEGSKA come from the germline V gene (reference sequence). The CDR3 sequence is 14 residues long. The V gene lost 4 bases and the J gene lost 6 bases, with 19 bases spanning the gap. CDR3 nucleotides: TGCAGTGCTAAAGAGCCAGCCCGTGGCGGCGAGCAGTACTTC. This sequence encodes CSAKEPARGGEQYF.